These T cell receptor beta chains were read from a single sample in a study of T cells in Graves' hyperthyroidism and ophthalmopathy. TCRdb recomputed calls from the multiplex PCR reads with MiXCR, one row per CDR3 protein. The table includes fewer than 900,000 distinct CDR3 sequences, around 15% detected once. The specimen was blood. These receptor sequences come from a man younger than 35 with Graves' hyperthyroidism. Both conserved end residues are part of each CDR3. Each record gives: D gene, J gene, V gene, clone size, CDR3 protein, CDR3 DNA. The D gene is left open where the match is weak. Some rows mark clone size as missing; the rest say once, few, many or name a class of expanded clone.

d_gene: .; j_gene: TRBJ1-5; v_gene: TRBV19; abundance: .; CDR3aa: CASSTEDTINQPQHF; CDR3nt: TGTGCCAGTAGTACCGAGGACACGATTAATCAGCCCCAGCATTTT
d_gene: .; j_gene: TRBJ1-6; v_gene: TRBV7-9; abundance: few; CDR3aa: CASSFQGAGAGSPLHF; CDR3nt: TGTGCCAGCAGCTTCCAGGGTGCTGGGGCTGGATCACCCCTCCACTTT
d_gene: TRBD2; j_gene: TRBJ2-1; v_gene: TRBV2; abundance: .; CDR3aa: CASSEASGGYNEQFF; CDR3nt: TGTGCCAGCAGTGAAGCTAGCGGGGGGTACAATGAGCAGTTCTTC
d_gene: .; j_gene: TRBJ1-4; v_gene: TRBV18; abundance: .; CDR3aa: CASSPRQGMGEKLFF; CDR3nt: TGTGCCAGCTCACCACGGCAGGGGATGGGAGAAAAACTGTTTTTT
d_gene: TRBD1; j_gene: TRBJ2-2; v_gene: TRBV29-1; abundance: .; CDR3aa: CSVLIQGAGELFF; CDR3nt: TGCAGCGTTTTAATACAGGGGGCCGGGGAGCTGTTTTTT
d_gene: TRBD2; j_gene: TRBJ2-5; v_gene: TRBV28; abundance: few; CDR3aa: CASRTGGSVETQYF; CDR3nt: TGTGCCAGCAGGACGGGGGGGTCTGTAGAGACCCAGTACTTC
d_gene: .; j_gene: TRBJ2-7; v_gene: TRBV5-6; abundance: many; CDR3aa: CASSLVTSGASYEQYF; CDR3nt: TGTGCCAGCAGCTTGGTAACTTCGGGGGCATCCTACGAGCAGTACTTC
d_gene: TRBD2; j_gene: TRBJ2-1; v_gene: TRBV7-3; abundance: .; CDR3aa: CASTEGIGGEQFF; CDR3nt: TGTGCCAGCACCGAAGGGATCGGGGGGGAGCAGTTCTTC
d_gene: TRBD1; j_gene: TRBJ2-7; v_gene: TRBV6-1; abundance: .; CDR3aa: CASSERDSPFSAYEQYF; CDR3nt: TGTGCCAGCAGTGAACGGGACAGTCCTTTTTCGGCCTACGAGCAGTACTTC
d_gene: TRBD1; j_gene: TRBJ2-7; v_gene: TRBV28; abundance: .; CDR3aa: CASSFHDRGRVYEQYF; CDR3nt: TGTGCCAGCAGTTTTCATGACAGGGGACGTGTCTACGAGCAGTACTTC